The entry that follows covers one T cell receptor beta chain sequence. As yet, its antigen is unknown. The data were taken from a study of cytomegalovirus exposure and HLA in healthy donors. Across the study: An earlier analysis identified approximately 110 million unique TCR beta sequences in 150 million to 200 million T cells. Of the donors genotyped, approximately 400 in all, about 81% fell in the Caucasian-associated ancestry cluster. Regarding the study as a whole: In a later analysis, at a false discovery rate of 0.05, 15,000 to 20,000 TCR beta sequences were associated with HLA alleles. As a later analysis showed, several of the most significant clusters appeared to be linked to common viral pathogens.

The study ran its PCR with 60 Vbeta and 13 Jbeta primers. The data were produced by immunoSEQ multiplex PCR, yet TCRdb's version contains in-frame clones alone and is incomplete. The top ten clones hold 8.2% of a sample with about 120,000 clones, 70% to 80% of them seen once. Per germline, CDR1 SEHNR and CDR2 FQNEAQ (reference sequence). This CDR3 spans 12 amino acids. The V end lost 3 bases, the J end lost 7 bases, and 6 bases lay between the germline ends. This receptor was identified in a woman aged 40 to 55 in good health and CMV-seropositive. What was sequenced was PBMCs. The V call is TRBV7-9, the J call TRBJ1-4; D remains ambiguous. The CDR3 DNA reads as TGTGCCAGCAGCTTTGGGAGTGAAAAACTGTTTTTT. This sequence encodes CASSFGSEKLFF.